This T cell receptor beta chain was recovered during a study of T cell responses to AZD1222 COVID-19 vaccine. Study-wide points: Across the whole spike, CD4 TCRs peaked at regions 160-218 and 743-854.

Of note for this clone: What it binds is unknown.

The V gene lost 5 bases and the J gene lost 0 bases, with 8 bases spanning the gap. The CDR3 extends over 15 amino acids. Germline CDR1 MNHEY, CDR2 SVGEGT. The method was immunoSEQ multiplex PCR; TCRdb's version includes in-frame clones alone and lacks a portion of them. The sample contains 120,000 to 150,000 clones, roughly 90% of which appear only once. This receptor was identified in an adult in good health. This chain joins TRBV6-2 or TRBV6-3 and TRBJ2-6; tentatively, D is TRBD2 (5 bases). This sample comprised peripheral blood, obtained on day 0 of AZD1222 vaccination. The CDR3 protein is CASSKDYSGANVLTF. The CDR3 DNA reads as TGTGCCAGCAGTAAAGACTACTCTGGGGCCAACGTCCTGACTTTC.